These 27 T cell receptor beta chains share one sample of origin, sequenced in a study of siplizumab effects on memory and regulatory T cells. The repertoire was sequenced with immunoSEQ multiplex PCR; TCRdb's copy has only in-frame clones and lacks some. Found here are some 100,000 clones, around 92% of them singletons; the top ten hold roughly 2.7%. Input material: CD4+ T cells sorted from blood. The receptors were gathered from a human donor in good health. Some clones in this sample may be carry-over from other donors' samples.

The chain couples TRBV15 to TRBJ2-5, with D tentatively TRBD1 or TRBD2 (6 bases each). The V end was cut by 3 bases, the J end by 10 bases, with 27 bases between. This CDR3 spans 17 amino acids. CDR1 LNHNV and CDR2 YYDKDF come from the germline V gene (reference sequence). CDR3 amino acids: CATSRGIQGGTFSDQYF. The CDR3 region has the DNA TGTGCCACCAGCAGGGGGATACAGGGAGGAACCTTTTCTGACCAGTACTTC. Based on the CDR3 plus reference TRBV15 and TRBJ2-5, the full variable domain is DAMVIQNPRYQVTQFGKPVTLSCSQTLNHNVMYWYQQKSSQAPKLLFHYYDKDFNNEADTPDNFQSRRPNTSFCFLDIRSPGLGDTAMYLCATSRGIQGGTFSDQYFGPGTRLLVL.

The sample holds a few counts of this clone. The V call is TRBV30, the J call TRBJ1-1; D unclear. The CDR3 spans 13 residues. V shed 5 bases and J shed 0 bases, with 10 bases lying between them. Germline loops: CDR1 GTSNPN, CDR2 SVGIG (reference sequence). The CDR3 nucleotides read TGTGCCTGGTTAAACAGATTGAACACTGAAGCTTTCTTT. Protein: CAWLNRLNTEAFF.

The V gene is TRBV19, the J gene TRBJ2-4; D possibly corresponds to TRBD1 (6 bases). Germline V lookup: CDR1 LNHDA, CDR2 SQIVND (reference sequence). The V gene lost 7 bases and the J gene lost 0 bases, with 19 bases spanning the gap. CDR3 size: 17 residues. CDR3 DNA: TGTGCCAGTACCAACCTTGCCAGGGGAAGAGCCAAAAACATTCAGTACTTC. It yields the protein CASTNLARGRAKNIQYF.

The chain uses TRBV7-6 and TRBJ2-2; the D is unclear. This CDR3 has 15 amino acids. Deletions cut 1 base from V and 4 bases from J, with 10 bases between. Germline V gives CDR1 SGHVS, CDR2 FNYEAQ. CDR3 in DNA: TGTGCCAGCAGCTTAGTGGGTTCGGGCACCGGGGAGCTGTTTTTT. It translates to CASSLVGSGTGELFF.

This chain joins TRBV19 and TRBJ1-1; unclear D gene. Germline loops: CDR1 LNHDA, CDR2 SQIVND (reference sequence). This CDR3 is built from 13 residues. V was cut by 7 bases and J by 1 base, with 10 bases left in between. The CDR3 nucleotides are TGTGCCAGTATATCGGGTTCGAACACTGAAGCTTTCTTT. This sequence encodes CASISGSNTEAFF. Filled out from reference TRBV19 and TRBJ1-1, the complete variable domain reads DGGITQSPKYLFRKEGQNVTLSCEQNLNHDAMYWYRQDPGQGLRLIYYSQIVNDFQKGDIAEGYSVSREKKESFPLTVTSAQKNPTAFYLCASISGSNTEAFFGQGTRLTVV.

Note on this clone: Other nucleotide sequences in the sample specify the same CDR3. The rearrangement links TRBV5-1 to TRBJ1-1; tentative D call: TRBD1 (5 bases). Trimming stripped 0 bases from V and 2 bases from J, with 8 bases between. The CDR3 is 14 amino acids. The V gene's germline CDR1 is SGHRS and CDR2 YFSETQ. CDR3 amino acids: CASSLAGANTEAFF. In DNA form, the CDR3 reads TGCGCCAGCAGCTTGGCCGGGGCAAACACTGAAGCTTTCTTT.

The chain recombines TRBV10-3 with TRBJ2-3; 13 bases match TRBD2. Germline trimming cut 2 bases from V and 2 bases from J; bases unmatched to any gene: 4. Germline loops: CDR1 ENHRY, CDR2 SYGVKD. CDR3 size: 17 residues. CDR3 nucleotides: TGTGCCATCAGTGAGGCGGGACTAGCGGGGACCACAGATACGCAGTATTTT. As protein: CAISEAGLAGTTDTQYF.

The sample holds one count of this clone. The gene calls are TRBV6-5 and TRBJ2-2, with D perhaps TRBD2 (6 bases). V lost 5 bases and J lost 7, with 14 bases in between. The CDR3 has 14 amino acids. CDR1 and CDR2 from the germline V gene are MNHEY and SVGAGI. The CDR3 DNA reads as TGTGCCAGCAGTCCGGGACTCGTGTTCGGGGAGCTGTTTTTT. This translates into CASSPGLVFGELFF.

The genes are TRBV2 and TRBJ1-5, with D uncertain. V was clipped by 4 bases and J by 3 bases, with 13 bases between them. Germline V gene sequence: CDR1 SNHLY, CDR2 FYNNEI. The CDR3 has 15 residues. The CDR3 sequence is CASSVGQHPNQPQHF. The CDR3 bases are TGTGCCAGCAGTGTTGGTCAGCATCCCAATCAGCCCCAGCATTTT.

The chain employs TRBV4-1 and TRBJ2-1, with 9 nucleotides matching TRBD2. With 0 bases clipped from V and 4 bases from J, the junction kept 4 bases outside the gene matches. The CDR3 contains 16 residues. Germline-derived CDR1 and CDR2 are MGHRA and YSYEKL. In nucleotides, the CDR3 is TGCGCCAGCAGCCAAGACTTGACTAGCGGATACAATGAGCAGTTCTTC. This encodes CASSQDLTSGYNEQFF.

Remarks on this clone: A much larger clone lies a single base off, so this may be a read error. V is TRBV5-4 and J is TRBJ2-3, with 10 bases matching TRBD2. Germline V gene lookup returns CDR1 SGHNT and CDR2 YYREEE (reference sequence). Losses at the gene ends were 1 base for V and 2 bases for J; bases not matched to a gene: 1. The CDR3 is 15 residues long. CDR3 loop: CASSLTSGTTDTQYF. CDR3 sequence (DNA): TGTGCCAGCAGCTTGACTAGCGGGACCACAGATACGCAGTATTTT.

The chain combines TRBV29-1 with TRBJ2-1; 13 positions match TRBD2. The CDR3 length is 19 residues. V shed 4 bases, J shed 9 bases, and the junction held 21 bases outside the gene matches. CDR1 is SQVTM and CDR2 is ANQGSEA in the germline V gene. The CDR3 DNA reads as TGCAGCGTTGTTGGGTTAGGAGGGACTAGCGGGGAGAGTAAGGGTGAGCAGTTCTTC. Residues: CSVVGLGGTSGESKGEQFF.

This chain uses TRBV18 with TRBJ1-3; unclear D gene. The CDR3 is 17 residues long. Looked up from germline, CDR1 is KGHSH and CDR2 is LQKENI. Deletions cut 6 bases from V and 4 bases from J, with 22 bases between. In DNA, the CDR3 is TGTGCCAGCTCCACCTCAGCTTGGGGTGGGAGCGGAAACACCATATATTTT. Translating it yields CASSTSAWGGSGNTIYF. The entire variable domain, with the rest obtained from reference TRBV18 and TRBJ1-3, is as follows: NAGVMQNPRHLVRRRGQEARLRCSPMKGHSHVYWYRQLPEEGLKFMVYLQKENIIDESGMPKERFSAEFPKEGPSILRIQQVVRGDSAAYFCASSTSAWGGSGNTIYFGEGSWLTVV.

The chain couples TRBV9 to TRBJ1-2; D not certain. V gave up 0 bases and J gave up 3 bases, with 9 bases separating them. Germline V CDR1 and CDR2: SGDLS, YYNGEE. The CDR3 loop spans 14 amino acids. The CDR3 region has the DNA TGTGCCAGCAGCGTAGACGGCCGAGACTATGGCTACACCTTC. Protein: CASSVDGRDYGYTF.

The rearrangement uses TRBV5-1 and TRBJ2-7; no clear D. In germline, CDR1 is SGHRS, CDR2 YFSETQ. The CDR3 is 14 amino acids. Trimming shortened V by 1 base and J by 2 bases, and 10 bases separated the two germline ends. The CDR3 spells CASSLPTPAYEQYF. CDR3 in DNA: TGCGCCAGCAGCTTGCCGACACCAGCCTACGAGCAGTACTTC.

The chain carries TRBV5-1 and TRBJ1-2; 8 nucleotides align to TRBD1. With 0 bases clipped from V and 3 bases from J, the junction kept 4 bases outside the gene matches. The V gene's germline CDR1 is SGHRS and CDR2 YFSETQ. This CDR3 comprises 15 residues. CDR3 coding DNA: TGCGCCAGCAGCTTGGGGACAGGGTTGCACTATGGCTACACCTTC. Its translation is CASSLGTGLHYGYTF.

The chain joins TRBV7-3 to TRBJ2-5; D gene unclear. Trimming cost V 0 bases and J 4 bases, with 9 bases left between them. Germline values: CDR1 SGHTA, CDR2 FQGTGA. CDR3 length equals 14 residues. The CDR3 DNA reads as TGTGCCAGCAGCTTAACCCTGAGCCCAGAGACCCAGTACTTC. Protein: CASSLTLSPETQYF.

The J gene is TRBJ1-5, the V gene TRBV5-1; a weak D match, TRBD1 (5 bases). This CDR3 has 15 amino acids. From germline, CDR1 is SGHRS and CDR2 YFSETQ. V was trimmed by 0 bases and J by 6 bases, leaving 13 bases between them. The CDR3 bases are TGCGCCAGCAGCTTGGTCGGAGGGGCACGTCAGCCCCAGCATTTT. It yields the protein CASSLVGGARQPQHF.

This CDR3 reads CASRDRPYSNQPQHF. The CDR3 region has the DNA TGCGCCAGCCGGGACAGACCCTATAGCAATCAGCCCCAGCATTTT. The chain uses TRBV5-1 and TRBJ1-5; 7 bases align to TRBD1. The CDR3 contains 15 residues. In germline, CDR1 is SGHRS, CDR2 YFSETQ. The V segment lost 7 bases and the J segment 0 bases; nucleotides outside the gene matches: 7.

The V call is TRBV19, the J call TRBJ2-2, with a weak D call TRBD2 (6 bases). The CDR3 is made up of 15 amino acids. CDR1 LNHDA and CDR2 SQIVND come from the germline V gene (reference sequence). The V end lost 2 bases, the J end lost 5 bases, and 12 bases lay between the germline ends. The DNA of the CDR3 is TGTGCCAGTAGTATAAAACAGGCGGGGACCGGGGAGCTGTTTTTT. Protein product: CASSIKQAGTGELFF.

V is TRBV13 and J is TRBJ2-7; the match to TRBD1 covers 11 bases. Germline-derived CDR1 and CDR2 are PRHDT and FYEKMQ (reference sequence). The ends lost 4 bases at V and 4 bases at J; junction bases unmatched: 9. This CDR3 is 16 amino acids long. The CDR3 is CASSSIHGQGAYEQYF. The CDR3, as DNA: TGTGCCAGCAGCTCGATCCATGGACAGGGGGCGTACGAGCAGTACTTC.

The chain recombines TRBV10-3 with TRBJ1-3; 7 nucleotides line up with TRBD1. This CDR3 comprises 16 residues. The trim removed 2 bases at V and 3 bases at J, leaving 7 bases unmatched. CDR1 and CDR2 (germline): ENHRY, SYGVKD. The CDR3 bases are TGTGCCATCAGTGAGCCGACAGGGTCAGGTGGAAACACCATATATTTT. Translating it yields CAISEPTGSGGNTIYF.

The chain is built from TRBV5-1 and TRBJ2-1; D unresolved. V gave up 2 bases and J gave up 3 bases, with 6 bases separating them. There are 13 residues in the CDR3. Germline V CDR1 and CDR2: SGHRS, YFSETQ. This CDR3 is CASSLNLYNEQFF. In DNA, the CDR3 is TGCGCCAGCAGCTTAAACCTCTACAATGAGCAGTTCTTC.

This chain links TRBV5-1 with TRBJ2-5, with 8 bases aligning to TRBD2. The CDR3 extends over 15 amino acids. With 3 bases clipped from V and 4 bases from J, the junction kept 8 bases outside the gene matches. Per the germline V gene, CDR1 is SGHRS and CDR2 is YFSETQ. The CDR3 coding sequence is TGCGCCAGCAGCTCTTCTAGCGGGCTCGGAGAGACCCAGTACTTC. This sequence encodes CASSSSSGLGETQYF.

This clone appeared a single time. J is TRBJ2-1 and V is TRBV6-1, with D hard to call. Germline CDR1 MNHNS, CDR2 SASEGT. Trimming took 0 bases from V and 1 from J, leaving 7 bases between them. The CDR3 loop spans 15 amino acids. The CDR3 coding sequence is TGTGCCAGCAGTGAAGCCACCTCGTCCTACAATGAGCAGTTCTTC. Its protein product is CASSEATSSYNEQFF.

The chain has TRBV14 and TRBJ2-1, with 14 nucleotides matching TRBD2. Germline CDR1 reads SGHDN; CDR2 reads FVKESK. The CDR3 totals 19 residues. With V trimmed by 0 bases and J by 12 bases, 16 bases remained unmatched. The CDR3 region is CASSQDILVGTSGRGVQFF. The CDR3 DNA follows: TGTGCCAGCAGCCAAGATATACTGGTGGGGACTAGCGGGAGAGGTGTGCAGTTCTTC.

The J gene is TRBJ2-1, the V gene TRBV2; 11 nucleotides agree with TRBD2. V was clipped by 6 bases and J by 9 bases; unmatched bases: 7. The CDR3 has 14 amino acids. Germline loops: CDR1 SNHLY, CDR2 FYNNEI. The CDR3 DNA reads TGTGCCAGCAGAGGTAGCGGGAGGGCGGGTGAGCAGTTCTTC. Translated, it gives CASRGSGRAGEQFF.